This T cell receptor beta chain was captured in a study of T cell repertoires in cytomegalovirus infection. TCRdb re-derived calls from the reads in MiXCR, one entry per CDR3 protein. The sample holds approximately 500,000 distinct CDR3 sequences, 16% seen once. This clonotype was seen many times. The V gene's germline CDR1 is SGHDT and CDR2 YYEEEE. CDR3 length equals 14 residues. V was pared by 5 bases and J by 6 bases, with 7 bases of the junction left unmatched. The TCR comes from a human donor in good health (CMV status not recorded). Some clones in this sample may be carry-over from other donors' samples. The sample was CD8+ T cells from PBMCs. The genes are TRBV5-6 and TRBJ1-5, with 8 bases fitting TRBD1. CDR3 protein: CASSSGGAAQPQHF. CDR3 in DNA: TGTGCCAGCAGTTCAGGGGGCGCGGCTCAGCCCCAGCATTTT.